Following are 14 T cell receptor beta chains from one sample sequenced in a study of CD8 T cells in Susac syndrome. cDNA came from around 0.5 to 1 ug RNA primed by random hexamers. TCRdb redid the calling of the immunoSEQ multiplex PCR reads with MiXCR, one entry per CDR3 protein. Here the sample spans approximately 140,000 distinct CDR3 sequences, around 96% being singletons. Input material: CD4+ T cells from PBMCs. Receptor source: a human donor with multiple sclerosis.

J is TRBJ1-1 and V is TRBV5-1, with 10 bases identical to TRBD1. Unmatched junction bases numbered 18, after V lost 2 bases and J lost 11 bases. The germline V gene encodes CDR1 SGHRS and CDR2 YFSETQ. The length of the CDR3 is 17 residues. CDR3 sequence reads: CASSLRTPGQGTGEAFF. CDR3 bases: TGCGCCAGCAGCTTAAGGACACCGGGACAGGGGACAGGAGAGGCTTTCTTT.

The chain carries TRBV24-1 and TRBJ2-5; the D gene is possibly TRBD1 (5 bases). The CDR3 has 14 amino acids. V lost 4 bases to trimming and J lost 5 bases, with 13 bases between them. Germline V lookup: CDR1 KGHDR, CDR2 SFDVKD. The CDR3 nucleotides read TGTGCCACCAGTGACTTACAGGCTCCCGAGACCCAGTACTTC. Protein: CATSDLQAPETQYF.

This clonotype occurred once. CDR3 coding DNA: TGCAGTGCTAGAAACGACAGGGGGCGACGATATAATGAAAAACTGTTTTTT. It encodes CSARNDRGRRYNEKLFF. V gene TRBV20-1 combines with J gene TRBJ1-4, with 10 bases matching TRBD1. This CDR3 contains 17 residues. Germline values: CDR1 DFQATT, CDR2 SNEGSKA (reference sequence). The J segment lost 4 bases and the V segment lost 2 bases, leaving 10 bases of the junction unmatched.

The genes are TRBV27 and TRBJ1-2; 7 nucleotides align to TRBD1. Germline CDR1 reads MNHEY; CDR2 reads SMNVEV (reference sequence). With V trimmed by 8 bases and J by 4 bases, 19 bases remained unmatched. This CDR3 has 17 amino acids. The CDR3 is CASRVSEGGRGSYGYTF. For the CDR3, the DNA is TGTGCCAGCCGAGTTTCAGAAGGGGGCAGGGGTAGCTATGGCTACACCTTC.

The rearrangement uses TRBV10-3 and TRBJ1-5; possibly TRBD1 for D (5 bases). Trimming took off 4 bases at V and 0 bases at J, with 7 bases between the two ends. CDR3 length equals 14 residues. Germline CDR1 reads ENHRY; CDR2 reads SYGVKD. The CDR3 loop is CAISAGYSNQPQHF. CDR3 DNA sequence: TGTGCCATCAGTGCAGGGTATAGCAATCAGCCCCAGCATTTT.

The chain has TRBV3-1 and TRBJ1-1, with TRBD1 matching over 10 bases. The length of the CDR3 is 15 residues. The V segment lost 4 bases and the J segment 3 bases; nucleotides outside the gene matches: 5. The germline V gene has CDR1 LGHDT and CDR2 YNNKEL (reference sequence). Here the CDR3 reads CASSLTTGGDTEAFF. The CDR3 coding sequence is TGTGCCAGCAGCCTGACGACAGGGGGCGACACTGAAGCTTTCTTT.

The rearrangement joins TRBV25-1 to TRBJ2-3; D is unclear. V lost 4 bases to trimming and J lost 1 base, with 15 bases between them. The CDR3 covers 16 residues. CDR1 and CDR2 from the germline V gene are MGHDK and SYGVNS. The CDR3 loop reads CASSGSLGWGTDTQYF. CDR3 coding DNA: TGTGCCAGCAGTGGCTCCCTGGGGTGGGGCACAGATACGCAGTATTTT. Full variable domain (rest looked up from reference TRBV25-1 and TRBJ2-3): EADIYQTPRYLVIGTGKKITLECSQTMGHDKMYWYQQDPGMELHLIHYSYGVNSTEKGDLSSESTVSRIRTEHFPLTLESARPSHTSQYLCASSGSLGWGTDTQYFGPGTRLTVL.

The V gene is TRBV9, the J gene TRBJ2-2; a possible D gene is TRBD1 (6 bases). Between the trimmed V and J ends, which lost 0 bases and 4 bases, there was a span of 10 bases. This CDR3 is 15 amino acids long. The germline CDR1 and CDR2 sequences are SGDLS and YYNGEE. CDR3 DNA: TGTGCCAGCAGCGTAGAGTCAGGGGTCACCGGGGAGCTGTTTTTT. This sequence encodes CASSVESGVTGELFF.

The chain has TRBV3-1 and TRBJ2-1; 12 nucleotides align to TRBD2. The junction had 8 bases not matched to a gene; V was cut back by 4 bases and J by 4 bases. Germline V gives CDR1 LGHDT, CDR2 YNNKEL (reference sequence). CDR3 length: 17 residues. This chain's CDR3 is CASSRRGGTSGYNEQFF. CDR3 sequence (DNA): TGTGCCAGCAGCCGACGCGGGGGGACTAGCGGGTACAATGAGCAGTTCTTC.

The chain is built from TRBV29-1 and TRBJ2-1, with D perhaps matching TRBD1 (5 bases). There are 15 residues in the CDR3. The V end was cut by 1 base, the J end by 9 bases, with 19 bases between. Germline V gene data show CDR1 as SQVTM and CDR2 as ANQGSEA. CDR3 coding DNA: TGCAGCGTTGAAGGGACATGGAATTCCACCACTGAGCAGTTCTTC. This translates into CSVEGTWNSTTEQFF.

This clonotype appeared once. The chain has TRBV2 and TRBJ2-7, with D perhaps TRBD2 (6 bases). Germline CDR1 is SNHLY and CDR2 is FYNNEI. Trimming removed 4 bases at V and 7 bases at J, with 17 bases between. The CDR3 contains 14 residues. The CDR3 DNA reads as TGTGCCAGCAGTGCCCCGGTAGGGGCGGGGGAGCAGTACTTC. Translating it yields CASSAPVGAGEQYF.

The chain recombines TRBV23-1 with TRBJ2-3; no firm D call. TRBV23-1 belongs to the ORF category, with a function that is uncertain. The CDR3 covers 18 residues. The V end was cut by 2 bases, the J end by 0 bases, with 18 bases between. The CDR3 spells CASSQTVSRRASTDTQYF. CDR3 sequence (DNA): TGCGCCAGCAGTCAAACGGTCTCGCGAAGGGCGAGCACAGATACGCAGTATTTT.

The genes are TRBV20-1 and TRBJ2-6; the D is unclear. CDR3 length: 13 amino acids. Per germline, CDR1 DFQATT and CDR2 SNEGSKA (reference sequence). The germline V and J ends were trimmed by 4 bases and 1 base, with 5 bases remaining between them. The CDR3 is CSAKLSGANVLTF. The DNA of the CDR3 is TGCAGTGCTAAGCTGTCTGGGGCCAACGTCCTGACTTTC.

This sequence joins TRBV29-1 and TRBJ2-7, with a tentative D call TRBD1 (7 bases). The CDR3 runs to 15 residues. The V end lost 2 bases, the J end lost 5 bases, and 19 bases lay between the germline ends. Germline CDR1 SQVTM, CDR2 ANQGSEA. Here the CDR3 DNA reads TGCAGCGTTGAAACGGGGGCAGGGGGAAGAGACGAGCAGTACTTC. This codes for CSVETGAGGRDEQYF.